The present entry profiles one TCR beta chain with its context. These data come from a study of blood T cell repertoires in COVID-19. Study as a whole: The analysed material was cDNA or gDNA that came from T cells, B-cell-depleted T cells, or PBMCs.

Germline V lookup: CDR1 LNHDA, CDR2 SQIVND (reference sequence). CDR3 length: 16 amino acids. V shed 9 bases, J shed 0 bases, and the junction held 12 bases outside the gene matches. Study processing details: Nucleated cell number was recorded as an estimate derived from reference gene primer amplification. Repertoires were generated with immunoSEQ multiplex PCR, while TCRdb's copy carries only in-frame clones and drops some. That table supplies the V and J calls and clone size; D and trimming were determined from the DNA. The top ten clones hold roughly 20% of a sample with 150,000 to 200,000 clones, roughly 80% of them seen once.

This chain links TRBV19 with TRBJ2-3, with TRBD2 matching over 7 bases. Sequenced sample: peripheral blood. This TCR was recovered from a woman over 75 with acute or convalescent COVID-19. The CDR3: CASSRSSGISTDTQYF. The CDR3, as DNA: TGTGCCAGCAGTCGGTCTAGCGGAATCAGCACAGATACGCAGTATTTT.